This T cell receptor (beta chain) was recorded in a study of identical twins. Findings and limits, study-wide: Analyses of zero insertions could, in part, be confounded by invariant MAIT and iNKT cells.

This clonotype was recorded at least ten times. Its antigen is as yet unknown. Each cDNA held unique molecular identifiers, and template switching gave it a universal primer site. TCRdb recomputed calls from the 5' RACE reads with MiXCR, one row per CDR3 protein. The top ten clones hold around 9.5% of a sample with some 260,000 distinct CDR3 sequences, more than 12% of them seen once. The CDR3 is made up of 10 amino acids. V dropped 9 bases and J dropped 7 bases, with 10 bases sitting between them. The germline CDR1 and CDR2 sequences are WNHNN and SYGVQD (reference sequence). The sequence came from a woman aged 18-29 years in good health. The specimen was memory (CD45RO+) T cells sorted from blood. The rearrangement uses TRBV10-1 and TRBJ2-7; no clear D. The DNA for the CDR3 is TGCGCCAGTCCCTTCCGTGAGCAGTACTTC. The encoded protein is CASPFREQYF.